This T cell receptor beta chain is from a study of blood T cell repertoires in COVID-19. Libraries were prepared by immunoSEQ multiplex PCR; TCRdb keeps only in-frame clonotypes and omits some of them. The repertoire consists of 95,000 or so clones, with 75% to 90% occurring once and the leading ten covering 0.95% to 1.5%. Germline CDR1 reads SGDLS; CDR2 reads YYNGEE. This CDR3 has 15 amino acids. V lost 0 bases, J lost 5 bases, and 14 bases lay in between. V and J are TRBV9 and TRBJ1-2; D remains unclear. Sequenced input: peripheral blood. The receptor comes from a man older than 75 with active or convalescent COVID-19. The CDR3 DNA sequence: TGTGCCAGCAGCGTAGAGGCCGACATTCGGTATGGCTACACCTTC. Amino acid sequence: CASSVEADIRYGYTF.